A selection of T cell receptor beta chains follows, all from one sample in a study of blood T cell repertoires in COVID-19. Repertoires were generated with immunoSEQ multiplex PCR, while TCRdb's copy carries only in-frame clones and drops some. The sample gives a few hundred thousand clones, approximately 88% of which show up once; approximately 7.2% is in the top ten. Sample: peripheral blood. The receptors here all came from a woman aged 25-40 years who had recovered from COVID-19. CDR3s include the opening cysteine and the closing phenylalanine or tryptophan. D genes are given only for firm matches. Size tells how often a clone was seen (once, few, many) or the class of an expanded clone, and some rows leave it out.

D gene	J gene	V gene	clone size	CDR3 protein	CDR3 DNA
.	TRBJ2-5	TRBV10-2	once	CASSRGYGGETQYF	TGCGCCAGCAGCCGCGGATATGGGGGGGAGACCCAGTACTTC
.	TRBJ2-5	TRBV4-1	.	CASSQAPDSQETQYF	TGCGCCAGCAGCCAAGCCCCGGACAGCCAAGAGACCCAGTACTTC
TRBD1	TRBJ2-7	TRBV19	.	CASSPDRGVYEQYF	TGTGCCAGTAGTCCGGACAGGGGGGTTTACGAGCAGTACTTC
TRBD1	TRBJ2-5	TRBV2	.	CASREGTVQETQYF	TGTGCCAGCAGAGAAGGGACAGTTCAAGAGACCCAGTACTTC
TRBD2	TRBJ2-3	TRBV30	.	CAWRSGVGTDTQYF	TGTGCCTGGAGAAGCGGGGTTGGCACAGATACGCAGTATTTT
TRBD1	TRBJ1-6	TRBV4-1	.	CASSPRLQGAYSPLHF	TGCGCCAGCAGCCCTCGCCTACAGGGGGCCTATTCACCCCTCCACTTT
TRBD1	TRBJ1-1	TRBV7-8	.	CASSTATGGTEAFF	TGTGCCAGCAGCACAGCGACAGGGGGCACTGAAGCTTTCTTT
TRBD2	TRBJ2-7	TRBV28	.	CASNRLGTSGSYEQYF	TGTGCCAGCAACCGTCTCGGGACTAGCGGTTCCTACGAGCAGTACTTC
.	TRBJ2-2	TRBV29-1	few	CSVGHSNTGELFF	TGCAGCGTCGGACATTCGAACACCGGGGAGCTGTTTTTT
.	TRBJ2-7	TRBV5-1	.	CASSRVQGSVGEQYF	TGCGCCAGCAGCCGGGTTCAGGGGTCTGTCGGCGAGCAGTACTTC
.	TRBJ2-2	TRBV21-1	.	CASSKRSKASLNTGELFF	TGTGCCAGCAGCAAAAGGAGCAAGGCCTCTTTGAACACCGGGGAGCTGTTTTTT
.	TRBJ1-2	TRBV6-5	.	CASSYSGGNYGYTF	TGTGCCAGCAGTTATTCTGGCGGGAACTATGGCTACACCTTC
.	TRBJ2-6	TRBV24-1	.	CATRQGFGANVLTF	TGTGCCACCAGACAGGGTTTTGGGGCCAACGTCCTGACTTTC
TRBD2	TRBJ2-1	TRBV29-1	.	CSVDKRGGLDEQFF	TGCAGCGTTGACAAGCGGGGGGGCCTCGATGAGCAGTTCTTC
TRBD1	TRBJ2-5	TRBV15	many	CATSTQRGQQETQYF	TGTGCCACCAGCACCCAAAGGGGACAGCAAGAGACCCAGTACTTC
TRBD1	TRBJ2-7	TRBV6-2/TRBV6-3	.	CASSIGQAGPYEQYF	TGTGCCAGCAGCATAGGACAGGCGGGCCCCTACGAGCAGTACTTC
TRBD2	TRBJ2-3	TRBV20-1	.	CSASTAGGPTVTDTQYF	TGCAGTGCTAGTACAGCGGGGGGGCCCACCGTCACAGATACGCAGTATTTT
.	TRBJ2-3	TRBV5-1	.	CASSLDGRGGGTDTQYF	TGCGCCAGCAGCTTGGACGGGCGGGGCGGCGGCACAGATACGCAGTATTTT
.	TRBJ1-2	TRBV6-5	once	CASSYGGQPYGYTF	TGTGCCAGCAGTTATGGCGGACAGCCATATGGCTACACCTTC
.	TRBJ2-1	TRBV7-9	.	CASSGSGYNEQFF	TGTGCCAGCAGCGGCTCAGGGTACAATGAGCAGTTCTTC
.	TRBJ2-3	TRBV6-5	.	CASSNGGPADTQYF	TGTGCCAGCAGCAACGGGGGGCCCGCAGATACGCAGTATTTT
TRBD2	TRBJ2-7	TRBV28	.	CASSLFSGGPYKQYF	TGTGCCAGCAGTTTATTTTCGGGGGGACCTTACAAGCAGTACTTC
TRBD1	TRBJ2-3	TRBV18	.	CASSPTGLSTDTQYF	TGTGCCAGCTCACCGACAGGGCTGAGCACAGATACGCAGTATTTT
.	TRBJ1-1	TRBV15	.	CATSHNDRTEAFF	TGTGCCACCAGCCACAATGATCGCACTGAAGCTTTCTTT
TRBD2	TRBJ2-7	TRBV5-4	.	CASSSMGTSGGAREQYF	TGTGCCAGTAGCTCTATGGGGACTAGCGGGGGGGCCCGTGAGCAGTACTTC
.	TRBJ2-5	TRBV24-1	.	CATSDLQSSGSVETQYF	TGTGCCACCAGTGATTTGCAATCTTCAGGGTCTGTGGAGACCCAGTACTTC
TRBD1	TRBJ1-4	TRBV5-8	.	CASSFGSGTGGEKLFF	TGTGCCAGCAGCTTCGGGTCGGGGACAGGGGGTGAAAAACTGTTTTTT
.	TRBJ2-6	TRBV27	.	CASSLVGSGANVLTF	TGTGCCAGCAGTTTGGTCGGCTCTGGGGCCAACGTCCTGACTTTC
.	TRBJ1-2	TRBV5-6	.	CASSSQGNYGYTF	TGTGCCAGCAGCTCCCAGGGTAACTATGGCTACACCTTC
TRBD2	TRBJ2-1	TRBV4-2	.	CASSAPSLAGAPNEQFF	TGTGCCAGCAGCGCCCCCTCACTAGCGGGGGCACCCAATGAGCAGTTCTTC
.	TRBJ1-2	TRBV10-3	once	CAISEIGGYGYTF	TGTGCCATCAGTGAAATCGGGGGCTATGGCTACACCTTC
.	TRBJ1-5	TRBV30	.	CAWSPLGVQPQHF	TGTGCCTGGAGTCCCCTCGGGGTTCAGCCCCAGCATTTT
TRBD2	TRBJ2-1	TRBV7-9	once	CASSSRGVGGAGNEQFF	TGTGCCAGCAGCTCGAGAGGGGTCGGGGGGGCTGGCAATGAGCAGTTCTTC
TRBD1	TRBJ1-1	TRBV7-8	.	CASSLSTGVATEAFF	TGTGCCAGCAGCCTCTCAACAGGGGTGGCCACTGAAGCTTTCTTT
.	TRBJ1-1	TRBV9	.	CASSVEQVNTEAFF	TGTGCCAGCAGCGTAGAACAGGTGAACACTGAAGCTTTCTTT
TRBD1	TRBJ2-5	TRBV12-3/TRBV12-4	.	CASSRQGPLAQYF	TGTGCCAGTAGCCGACAGGGGCCTTTGGCCCAGTACTTC
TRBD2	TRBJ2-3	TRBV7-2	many	CASSLGDPGLAGKDTQYF	TGTGCCAGCAGCTTAGGGGACCCGGGACTAGCGGGGAAGGATACGCAGTATTTT
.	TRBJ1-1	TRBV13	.	CASSLRQEFTEAFF	TGTGCCAGCAGCCTAAGACAGGAATTCACTGAAGCTTTCTTT
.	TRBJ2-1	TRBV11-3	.	CASSLGGADEQFF	TGTGCCAGCAGCTTGGGTGGCGCGGATGAGCAGTTCTTC
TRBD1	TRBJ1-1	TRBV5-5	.	CASSRGQGATEAFF	TGTGCCAGCAGCAGGGGACAGGGGGCCACTGAAGCTTTCTTT
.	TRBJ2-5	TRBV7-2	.	CASSFTPGAGETQYF	TGTGCCAGCAGCTTTACTCCTGGGGCCGGGGAGACCCAGTACTTC
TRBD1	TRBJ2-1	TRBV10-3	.	CAISGDRVSYNEQFF	TGTGCCATCAGTGGGGACAGGGTGAGCTACAATGAGCAGTTCTTC
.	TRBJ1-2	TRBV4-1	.	CASSQEAGVGPNYGYTF	TGCGCCAGCAGCCAAGAGGCGGGGGTCGGCCCTAACTATGGCTACACCTTC
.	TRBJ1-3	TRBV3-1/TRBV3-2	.	CASSLRNERNTIYF	TGTGCCAGCAGCCTTAGAAATGAGAGGAACACCATATATTTT
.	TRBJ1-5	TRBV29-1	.	CSVLPGFDQPQHF	TGCAGCGTTCTCCCAGGGTTCGACCAGCCCCAGCATTTT
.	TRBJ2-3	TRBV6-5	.	CASSYPEPGADTQYF	TGTGCCAGCAGTTACCCCGAACCCGGAGCAGATACGCAGTATTTT
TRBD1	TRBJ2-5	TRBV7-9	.	CASSTGTGPRGSQYF	TGTGCCAGCAGCACGGGGACAGGCCCACGTGGCTCCCAGTACTTC
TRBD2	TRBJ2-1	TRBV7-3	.	CASSVSGGGSYNEQFF	TGTGCCAGCAGCGTTAGCGGGGGGGGCTCCTACAATGAGCAGTTCTTC
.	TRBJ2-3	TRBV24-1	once	CATSAGVPDTQYF	TGTGCCACCAGCGCAGGGGTACCAGATACGCAGTATTTT
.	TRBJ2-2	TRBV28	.	CASRHQGTGELFF	TGTGCCAGCAGACACCAGGGGACCGGGGAGCTGTTTTTT
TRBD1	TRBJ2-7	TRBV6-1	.	CASSEAGTEAEQYF	TGTGCCAGCAGTGAAGCCGGGACAGAGGCCGAGCAGTACTTC
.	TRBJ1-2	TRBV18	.	CASSGRDMFNYGYTF	TGTGCCAGCTCAGGACGGGACATGTTTAACTATGGCTACACCTTC
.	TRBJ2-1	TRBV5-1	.	CASSLQVGSNEQFF	TGCGCCAGCAGCTTGCAGGTTGGCTCCAATGAGCAGTTCTTC